Below are 15 T cell receptor beta chains sequenced from a single sample in a study of shared clonotypes between healthy human individuals. Generated by immunoSEQ multiplex PCR, the TCRdb table keeps only in-frame clones and is missing some. The sample contains approximately 500,000 clones, around four fifths of which appear only once. The sequencing sample was made of PBMCs. Receptors originate from a woman aged 40-49 years in good health. Some clones in this sample may be carry-over from other donors' samples.

The chain is built from TRBV30 and TRBJ1-3; no clear D. Germline V gene lookup returns CDR1 GTSNPN and CDR2 SVGIG (reference sequence). There are 14 residues in the CDR3. The V and J ends lost 0 bases and 2 bases respectively, with 8 bases between them. The CDR3 DNA reads TGTGCCTGGAGTGTACACGGGGCTGGAAACACCATATATTTT. This codes for CAWSVHGAGNTIYF.

The chain carries TRBV28 and TRBJ2-7; D is undetermined. The length of the CDR3 is 14 residues. The ends were cut back, 2 bases at V and 3 bases at J, with 11 bases in the middle. Germline loops: CDR1 MDHEN, CDR2 SYDVKM. In nucleotides, the CDR3 is TGTGCCAGCAGTTTACCGGACCGGAGCTACGAGCAGTACTTC. Amino acids: CASSLPDRSYEQYF.

The chain joins TRBV7-9 to TRBJ1-6, with 7 bases fitting TRBD1. The CDR3 has 13 residues. Germline V gene lookup returns CDR1 SEHNR and CDR2 FQNEAQ (reference sequence). The J segment lost 7 bases and the V segment lost 5 bases, leaving 2 bases of the junction unmatched. CDR3 bases: TGTGCCAGCAGCACGGGACAGAATTCACCCCTCCACTTT. This gives the protein CASSTGQNSPLHF.

The V and J genes are TRBV10-2 and TRBJ2-1; D is possibly TRBD2 (6 bases). The CDR3 loop spans 17 amino acids. The V end lost 0 bases, the J end lost 0 bases, and 12 bases lay between the germline ends. Germline CDR1 reads WSHSY; CDR2 reads SAAADI. The DNA of the CDR3 is TGCGCCAGCAGTGAGTCCCCCTTGCGGGGCTCCTACAATGAGCAGTTCTTC. Protein sequence: CASSESPLRGSYNEQFF.

This chain joins TRBV6-6 and TRBJ1-5, with D perhaps TRBD1 (6 bases). CDR3 length: 16 residues. V was clipped by 6 bases and J by 0 bases, with 15 bases between them. CDR1 MNHNY and CDR2 SVGAGI come from the germline V gene (reference sequence). The CDR3 protein is CASSDTGLYSNQPQHF. The CDR3 bases are TGTGCCAGCAGCGATACAGGGTTATATAGCAATCAGCCCCAGCATTTT.

The chain has TRBV15 and TRBJ1-5, with D perhaps TRBD1 (5 bases). Between the trimmed V and J ends, which lost 0 bases and 2 bases, there was a span of 11 bases. The CDR3 has 16 amino acids. CDR1 LNHNV and CDR2 YYDKDF come from the germline V gene (reference sequence). The DNA of the CDR3 is TGTGCCACCAGCAGAGATTTGGGGGGGGGCAATCAGCCCCAGCATTTT. This codes for CATSRDLGGGNQPQHF.

Comment on this clone: The identical CDR3 is also encoded by other nucleotide sequences in the sample. The chain employs TRBV30 and TRBJ1-2; 7 bases fit TRBD1. Germline CDR1 GTSNPN, CDR2 SVGIG (reference sequence). The CDR3 has 13 residues. Trimming took 0 bases from V and 8 from J; bases not matched to a gene: 6. Here the CDR3 reads CAWSVGDRRGYTF. The CDR3 DNA reads as TGTGCCTGGAGTGTAGGGGACAGAAGGGGCTACACCTTC.

The sample holds one count of this clone. V is TRBV5-8 and J is TRBJ2-2; perhaps TRBD2 as D (5 bases). V dropped 0 bases and J dropped 6 bases, with 9 bases sitting between them. This CDR3 contains 14 residues. The V gene's germline CDR1 is SGHTS and CDR2 YDEGEE. CDR3 sequence (DNA): TGTGCCAGCAGCTTGGGCCAGGAGGCCGGGGAGCTGTTTTTT. Protein: CASSLGQEAGELFF.

This clone has a handful of counts. The chain uses TRBV30 and TRBJ1-3; the match to TRBD1 covers 9 bases. Germline trimming cut 1 base from V and 2 bases from J; bases unmatched to any gene: 6. This CDR3 is built from 16 residues. Germline values: CDR1 GTSNPN, CDR2 SVGIG (reference sequence). The CDR3 region is CAWSALTGGAGNTIYF. CDR3 sequence (DNA): TGTGCCTGGAGTGCGCTGACAGGGGGAGCTGGAAACACCATATATTTT.

The rearrangement joins TRBV5-1 to TRBJ2-7; D may be TRBD2 (5 bases). The CDR3 spans 13 residues. CDR1 and CDR2 from the germline V gene are SGHRS and YFSETQ. The germline V and J ends were trimmed by 2 bases and 5 bases, with 11 bases remaining between them. The CDR3 nucleotides read TGCGCCAGCAGCTTTCCGGGATCCGACGAGCAGTACTTC. It specifies CASSFPGSDEQYF.

The rearrangement uses TRBV5-1 and TRBJ1-5, with unresolved D. Germline V lookup: CDR1 SGHRS, CDR2 YFSETQ. The V and J ends lost 2 bases and 4 bases respectively, with 10 bases between them. The CDR3 has 14 residues. The CDR3: CASSLGGPNQPQHF. The DNA for the CDR3 is TGCGCCAGCAGCTTAGGTGGGCCAAATCAGCCCCAGCATTTT.

This clone is a singleton in its sample. The chain joins TRBV5-1 to TRBJ1-1, with TRBD1 matching over 7 bases. J was trimmed by 3 bases and V by 4 bases; bases with no gene match: 12. Germline assignment: CDR1 SGHRS and CDR2 YFSETQ. CDR3 length equals 16 residues. The CDR3 is CASSGGGTGVYTEAFF. As DNA, the CDR3 is TGCGCCAGCAGCGGCGGCGGAACAGGGGTTTACACTGAAGCTTTCTTT.

This rearrangement joins TRBV21-1 to TRBJ2-1. TRBV21-1 is termed a pseudogene. The CDR3 spans 20 residues. CDR3 DNA: TGTGCCAGCAGTCTTACCAGGGACCCATCTATTCCCCGCTCCTACAATGAGCAGTTCTTC. Translating gives CASSLTRDPSIPRSYNEQFF.

This clone was detected many times. This rearrangement joins TRBV7-2 to TRBJ2-3; D ambiguous. The germline V gene encodes CDR1 SGHTA and CDR2 FQGNSA. V lost 4 bases and J lost 4, with 12 bases in between. This CDR3 comprises 14 residues. The CDR3: CASSYLGVADTQYF. CDR3 nucleotide sequence: TGTGCCAGCAGCTACCTAGGTGTCGCAGATACGCAGTATTTT.

V is TRBV7-8 and J is TRBJ1-5; D perhaps matches TRBD1 (5 bases). The V gene's germline CDR1 is SGHVS and CDR2 FQNEAQ. The V end was cut by 1 base, the J end by 4 bases, with 14 bases between. This CDR3 region has 16 residues. CDR3 protein: CASSLGRTGVNQPQHF. The CDR3 DNA reads TGTGCCAGCAGCTTAGGCAGGACGGGGGTTAATCAGCCCCAGCATTTT.